This T cell receptor beta chain was captured in a study of OX40 agonist ivuxolimab in advanced cancers. Clones were sequenced by immunoSEQ multiplex PCR, and TCRdb holds only the in-frame ones, with some missing. The table lists approximately 56,000 clones, 87% of them singletons. The source material was CD4+ or CD8+ T cells sorted from blood, sampled in a trial of the OX40 agonist ivuxolimab. The sequence was collected from an adult with an advanced solid tumor such as melanoma, head and neck, liver or kidney cancer.

CDR3 coding DNA: TGTGCTAGTGGTACCTTAGCGGGAGCCACAGATACGCAGTATTTT. It yields the protein CASGTLAGATDTQYF. V is TRBV12-5 and J is TRBJ2-3; 9 bases are a match to TRBD2. Looked up from germline, CDR1 is LGHNT and CDR2 is FRNRAP. J gave up 2 bases and V 5 bases, and 5 bases lay outside the gene matches. The CDR3 runs to 15 residues. Complete variable domain (other parts from reference TRBV12-5 and TRBJ2-3): DARVTQTPRHKVTEMGQEVTMRCQPILGHNTVFWYRQTMMQGLELLAYFRNRAPLDDSGMPKDRFSAEMPDATLATLKIQPSEPRDSAVYFCASGTLAGATDTQYFGPGTRLTVL.